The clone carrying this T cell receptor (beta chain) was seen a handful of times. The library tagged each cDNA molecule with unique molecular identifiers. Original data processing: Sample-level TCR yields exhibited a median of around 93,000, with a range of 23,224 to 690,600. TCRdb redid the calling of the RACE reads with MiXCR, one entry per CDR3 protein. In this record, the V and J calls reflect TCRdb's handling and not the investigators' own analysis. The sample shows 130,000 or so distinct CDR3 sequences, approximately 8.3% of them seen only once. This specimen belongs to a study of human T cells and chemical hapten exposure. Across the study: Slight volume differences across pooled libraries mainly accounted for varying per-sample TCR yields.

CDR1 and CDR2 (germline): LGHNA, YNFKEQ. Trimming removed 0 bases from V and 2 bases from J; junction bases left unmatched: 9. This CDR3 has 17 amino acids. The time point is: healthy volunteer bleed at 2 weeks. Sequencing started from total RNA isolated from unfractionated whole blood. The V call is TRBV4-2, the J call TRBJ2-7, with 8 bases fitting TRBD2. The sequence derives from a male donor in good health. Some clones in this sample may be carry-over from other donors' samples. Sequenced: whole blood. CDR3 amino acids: CASSQEGGLEVPYEQYF. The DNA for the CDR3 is TGTGCCAGCAGCCAAGAGGGGGGACTAGAGGTCCCCTACGAGCAGTACTTC.